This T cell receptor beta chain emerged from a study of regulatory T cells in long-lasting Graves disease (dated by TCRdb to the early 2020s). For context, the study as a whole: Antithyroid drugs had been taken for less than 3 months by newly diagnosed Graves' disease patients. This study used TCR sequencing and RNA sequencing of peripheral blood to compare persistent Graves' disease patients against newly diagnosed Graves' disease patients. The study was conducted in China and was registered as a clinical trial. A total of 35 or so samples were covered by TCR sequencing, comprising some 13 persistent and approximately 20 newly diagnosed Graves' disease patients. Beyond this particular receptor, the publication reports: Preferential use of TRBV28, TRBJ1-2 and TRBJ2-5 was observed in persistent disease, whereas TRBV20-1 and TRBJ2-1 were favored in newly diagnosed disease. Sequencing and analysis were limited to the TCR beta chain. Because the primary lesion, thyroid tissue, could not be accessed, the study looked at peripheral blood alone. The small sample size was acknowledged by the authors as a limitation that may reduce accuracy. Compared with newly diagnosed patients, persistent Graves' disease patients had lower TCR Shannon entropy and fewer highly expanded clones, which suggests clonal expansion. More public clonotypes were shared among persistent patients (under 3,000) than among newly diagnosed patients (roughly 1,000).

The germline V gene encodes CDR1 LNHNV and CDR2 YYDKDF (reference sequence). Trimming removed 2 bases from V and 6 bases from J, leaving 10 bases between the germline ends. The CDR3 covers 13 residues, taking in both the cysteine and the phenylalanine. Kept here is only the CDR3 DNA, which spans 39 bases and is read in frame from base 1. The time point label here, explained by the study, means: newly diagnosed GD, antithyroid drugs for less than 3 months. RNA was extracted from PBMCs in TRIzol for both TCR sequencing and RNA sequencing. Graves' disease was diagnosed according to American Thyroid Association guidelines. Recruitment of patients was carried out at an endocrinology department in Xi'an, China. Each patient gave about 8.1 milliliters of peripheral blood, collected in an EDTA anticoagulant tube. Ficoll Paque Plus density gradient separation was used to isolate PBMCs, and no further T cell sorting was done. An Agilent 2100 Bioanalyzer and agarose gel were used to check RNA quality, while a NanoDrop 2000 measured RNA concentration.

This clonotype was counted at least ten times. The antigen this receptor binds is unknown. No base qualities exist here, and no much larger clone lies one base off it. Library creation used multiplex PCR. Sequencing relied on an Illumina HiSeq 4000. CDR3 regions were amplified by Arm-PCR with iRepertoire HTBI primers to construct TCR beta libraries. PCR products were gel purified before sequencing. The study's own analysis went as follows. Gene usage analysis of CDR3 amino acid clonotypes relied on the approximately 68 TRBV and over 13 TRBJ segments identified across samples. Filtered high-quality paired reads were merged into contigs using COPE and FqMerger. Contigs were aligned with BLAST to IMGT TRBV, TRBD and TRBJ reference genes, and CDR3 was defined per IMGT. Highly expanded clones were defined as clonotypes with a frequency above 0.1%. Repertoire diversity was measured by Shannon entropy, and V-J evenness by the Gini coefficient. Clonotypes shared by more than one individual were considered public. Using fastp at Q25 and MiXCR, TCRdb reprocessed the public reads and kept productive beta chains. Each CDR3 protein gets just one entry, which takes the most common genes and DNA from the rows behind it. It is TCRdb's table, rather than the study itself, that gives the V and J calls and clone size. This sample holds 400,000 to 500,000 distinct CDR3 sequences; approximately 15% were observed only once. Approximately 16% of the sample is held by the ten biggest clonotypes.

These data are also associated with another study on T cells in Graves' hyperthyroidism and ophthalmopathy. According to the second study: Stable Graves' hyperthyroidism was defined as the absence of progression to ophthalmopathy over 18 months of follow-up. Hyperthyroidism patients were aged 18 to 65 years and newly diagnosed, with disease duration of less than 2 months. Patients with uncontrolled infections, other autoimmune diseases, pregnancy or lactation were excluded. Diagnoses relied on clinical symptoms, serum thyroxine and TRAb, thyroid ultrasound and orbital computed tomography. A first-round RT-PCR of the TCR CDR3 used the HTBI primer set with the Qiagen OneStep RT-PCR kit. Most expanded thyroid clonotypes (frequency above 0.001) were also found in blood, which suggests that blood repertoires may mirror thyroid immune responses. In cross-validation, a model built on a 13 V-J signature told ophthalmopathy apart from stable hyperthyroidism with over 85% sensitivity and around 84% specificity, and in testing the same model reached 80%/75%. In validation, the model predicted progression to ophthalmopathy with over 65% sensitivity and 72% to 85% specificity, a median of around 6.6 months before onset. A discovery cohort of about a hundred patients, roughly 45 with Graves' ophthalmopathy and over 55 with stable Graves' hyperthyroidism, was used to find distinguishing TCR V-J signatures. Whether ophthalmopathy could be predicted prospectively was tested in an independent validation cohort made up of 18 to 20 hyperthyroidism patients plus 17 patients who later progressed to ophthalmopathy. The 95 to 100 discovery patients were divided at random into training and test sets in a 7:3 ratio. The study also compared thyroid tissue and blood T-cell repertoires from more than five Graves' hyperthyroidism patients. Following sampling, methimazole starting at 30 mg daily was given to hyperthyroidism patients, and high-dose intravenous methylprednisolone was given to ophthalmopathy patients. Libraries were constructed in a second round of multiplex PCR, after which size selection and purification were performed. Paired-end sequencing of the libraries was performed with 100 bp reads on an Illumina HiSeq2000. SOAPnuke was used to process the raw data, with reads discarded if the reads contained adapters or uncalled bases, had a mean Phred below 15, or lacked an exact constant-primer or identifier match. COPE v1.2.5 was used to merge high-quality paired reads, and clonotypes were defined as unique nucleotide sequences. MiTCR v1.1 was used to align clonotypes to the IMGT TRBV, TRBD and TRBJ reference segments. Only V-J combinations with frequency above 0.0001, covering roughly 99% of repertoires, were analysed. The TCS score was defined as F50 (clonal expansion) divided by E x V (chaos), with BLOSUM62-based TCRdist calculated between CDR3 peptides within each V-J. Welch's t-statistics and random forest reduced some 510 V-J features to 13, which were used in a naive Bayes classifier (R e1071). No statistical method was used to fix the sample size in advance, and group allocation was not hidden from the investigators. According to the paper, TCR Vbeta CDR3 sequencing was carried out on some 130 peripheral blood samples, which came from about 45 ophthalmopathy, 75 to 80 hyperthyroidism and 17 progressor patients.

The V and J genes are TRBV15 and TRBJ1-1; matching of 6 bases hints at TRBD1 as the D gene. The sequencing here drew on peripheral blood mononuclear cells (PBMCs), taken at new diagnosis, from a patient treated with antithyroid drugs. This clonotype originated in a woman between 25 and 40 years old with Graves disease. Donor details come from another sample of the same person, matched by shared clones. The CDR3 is CATSRTGLAEAFF. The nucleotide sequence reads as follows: TGTGCCACCAGCAGAACAGGGTTAGCTGAAGCTTTCTTT.